The source of this T cell receptor (beta chain) is a study of beta chain features in type 1 diabetes. The study reverse transcribed the entire isolated RNA, so it sequenced expressed TCRB transcripts. Assay used: immunoSEQ multiplex PCR; TCRdb lists only in-frame clones, some missing. Among under 900,000 clones listed, 17% were seen once. This clone was counted only a few times. Antigen: not known. By way of CD45RO/CCR7/CD25/CD127/CD95/CD27, the CD4+ regulatory, stem cell-like memory, central memory and naive cells were sorted. V shed 6 bases, J shed 6 bases, and the junction held 6 bases outside the gene matches. This CDR3 spans 14 amino acids. CDR1 KGHSH and CDR2 LQKENI come from the germline V gene. Study-wide results and caveats: Patients with type 1 diabetes carried fewer insertions and had more deletions at their VDJ junctions. Researchers report that Type 1 diabetes patients had moderately but significantly shorter TCRB CDR3s across all four CD4+ subsets.

This rearrangement joins TRBV18 to TRBJ2-2; 8 bases fit TRBD1. Sequenced sample: naive CD4+ T cells from blood. The sequence was collected from a woman younger than 30 in good health. CDR3 loop: CASSGQGLPGELFF. The CDR3 nucleotides read TGTGCCAGCTCCGGACAGGGCCTGCCCGGGGAGCTGTTTTTT.